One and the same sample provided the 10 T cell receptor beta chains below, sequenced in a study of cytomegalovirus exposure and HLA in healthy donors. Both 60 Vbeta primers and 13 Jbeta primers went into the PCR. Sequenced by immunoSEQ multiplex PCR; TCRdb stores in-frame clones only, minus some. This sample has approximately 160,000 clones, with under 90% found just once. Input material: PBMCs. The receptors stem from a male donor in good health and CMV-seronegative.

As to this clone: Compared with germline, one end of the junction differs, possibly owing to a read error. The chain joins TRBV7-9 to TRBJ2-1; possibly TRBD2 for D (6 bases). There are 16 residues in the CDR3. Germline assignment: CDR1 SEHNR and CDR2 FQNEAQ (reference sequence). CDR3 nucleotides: TGTTCCAGCACCCGTTGGTCTGGAGGGGTAGGAGGGAAGCAGTTCTTC. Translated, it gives CSSTRWSGGVGGKQFF.

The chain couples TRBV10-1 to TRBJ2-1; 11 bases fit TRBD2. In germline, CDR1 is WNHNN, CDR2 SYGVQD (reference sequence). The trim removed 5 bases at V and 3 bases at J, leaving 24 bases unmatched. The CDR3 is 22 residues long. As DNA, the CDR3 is TGCGCCAGCAGTCCTCCGCATCCGACTAGCGGGACGCAAGTAGATGACTACAATGAGCAGTTCTTC. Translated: CASSPPHPTSGTQVDDYNEQFF.

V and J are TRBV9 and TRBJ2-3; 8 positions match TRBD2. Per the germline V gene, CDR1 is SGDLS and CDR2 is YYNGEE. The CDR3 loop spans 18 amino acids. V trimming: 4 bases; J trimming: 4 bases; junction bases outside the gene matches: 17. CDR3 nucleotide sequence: TGTGCCAGCAGCTTGAGCATCGGGACTAGAAGCAGCGCAGATACGCAGTATTTT. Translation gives CASSLSIGTRSSADTQYF.

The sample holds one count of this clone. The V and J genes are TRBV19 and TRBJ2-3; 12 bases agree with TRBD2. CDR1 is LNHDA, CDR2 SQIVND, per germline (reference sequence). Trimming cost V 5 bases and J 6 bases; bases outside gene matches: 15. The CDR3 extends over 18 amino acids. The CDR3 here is CASSPQGASGGAVDTQYF. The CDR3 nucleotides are TGTGCCAGTAGTCCGCAAGGGGCTAGCGGGGGGGCCGTGGATACGCAGTATTTT.

CDR3 in DNA: TGTGCCAGCAGCCCAAGGGGGGGAAGAGAGTATCAGCCCCAGCATTTT. The encoded protein is CASSPRGGREYQPQHF. The chain has TRBV7-9 and TRBJ1-5; the D gene is possibly TRBD1 (6 bases). Between the trimmed V and J ends, which lost 5 bases and 5 bases, there was a span of 19 bases. The CDR3 totals 16 residues. The germline V gene encodes CDR1 SEHNR and CDR2 FQNEAQ (reference sequence). Full variable domain (outside the CDR3, taken from reference TRBV7-9 and TRBJ1-5): DTGVSQNPRHKITKRGQNVTFRCDPISEHNRLYWYRQTLGQGPEFLTYFQNEAQLEKSRLLSDRFSAERPKGSFSTLEIQRTEQGDSAMYLCASSPRGGREYQPQHFGDGTRLSIL.

The chain's CDR3 is CASSTGQNTGELFF. As DNA, the CDR3 is TGCGCCAGCAGCACGGGACAGAACACCGGGGAGCTGTTTTTT. V usage is TRBV5-1 and J usage is TRBJ2-2; possibly TRBD1 for D (6 bases). The germline CDR1 and CDR2 sequences are SGHRS and YFSETQ. Trimming removed 4 bases at V and 1 base at J, with 8 bases between. This CDR3 contains 14 residues.

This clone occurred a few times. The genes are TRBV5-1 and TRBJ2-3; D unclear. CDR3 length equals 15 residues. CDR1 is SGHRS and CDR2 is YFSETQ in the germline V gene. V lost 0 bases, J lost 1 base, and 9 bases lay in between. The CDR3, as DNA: TGCGCCAGCAGCTTGGCCGGTTTGGGCACAGATACGCAGTATTTT. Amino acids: CASSLAGLGTDTQYF.

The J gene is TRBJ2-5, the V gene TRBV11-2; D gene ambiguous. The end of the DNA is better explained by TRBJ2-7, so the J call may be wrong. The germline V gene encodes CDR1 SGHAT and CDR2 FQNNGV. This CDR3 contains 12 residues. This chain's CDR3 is CASSSGPYEQYF. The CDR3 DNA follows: TGTGCCAGCAGCTCAGGTCCCTACGAGCAGTACTTC.

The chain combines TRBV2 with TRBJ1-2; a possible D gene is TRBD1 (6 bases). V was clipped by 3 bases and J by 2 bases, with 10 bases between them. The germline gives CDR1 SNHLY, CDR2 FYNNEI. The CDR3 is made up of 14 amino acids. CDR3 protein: CASSDRGTNYGYTF. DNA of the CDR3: TGTGCCAGCAGTGACAGGGGAACCAACTATGGCTACACCTTC. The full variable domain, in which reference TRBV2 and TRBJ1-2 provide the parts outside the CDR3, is EPEVTQTPSHQVTQMGQEVILRCVPISNHLYFYWYRQILGQKVEFLVSFYNNEISEKSEIFDDQFSVERPDGSNFTLKIRSTKLEDSAMYFCASSDRGTNYGYTFGSGTRLTVV.

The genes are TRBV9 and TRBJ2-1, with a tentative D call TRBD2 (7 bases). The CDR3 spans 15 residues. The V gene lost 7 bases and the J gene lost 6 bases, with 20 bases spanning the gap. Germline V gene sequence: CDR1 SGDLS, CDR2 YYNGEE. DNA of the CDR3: TGTGCCAGCGGGGAAGGGGGGGCATTACTCAATGAGCAGTTCTTC. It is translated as CASGEGGALLNEQFF.